This TCR beta chain was observed in a study of neoadjuvant nivolumab and ipilimumab in lung cancer. At the level of the study: Patients got nivolumab 3 mg/kg on days 1, 15 and 29; combination added ipilimumab 1 mg/kg day 1.

Germline values: CDR1 SGDLS, CDR2 YYNGEE. There are 17 residues in the CDR3. Trimming at V came to 4 bases and at J to 0 bases, leaving 10 bases not matched to a gene. This clone is medium-sized (0.01 to 0.1%). Its antigen is not known. Only in-frame clones appear in the TCRdb table, and some are missing; sequencing was by immunoSEQ multiplex PCR. The sample carries approximately 7,000 clones, roughly 84% recorded once. Study-level findings and limits: From pretherapy to surgery, tumor richness and clonality rose with dual therapy. Resected tumors had greater TCR richness and clonality than uninvolved lung.

The specimen was tumor tissue, collected after neoadjuvant nivolumab, alone or with ipilimumab, at or shortly before surgery. This TCR was sampled from an adult with non-small cell lung cancer. The chain couples TRBV9 to TRBJ1-5; 7 bases map to TRBD1. CDR3 nucleotides: TGTGCCAGCAGCCCCGGGCAGGGGGTAAATAGCAATCAGCCCCAGCATTTT. Its protein is CASSPGQGVNSNQPQHF.